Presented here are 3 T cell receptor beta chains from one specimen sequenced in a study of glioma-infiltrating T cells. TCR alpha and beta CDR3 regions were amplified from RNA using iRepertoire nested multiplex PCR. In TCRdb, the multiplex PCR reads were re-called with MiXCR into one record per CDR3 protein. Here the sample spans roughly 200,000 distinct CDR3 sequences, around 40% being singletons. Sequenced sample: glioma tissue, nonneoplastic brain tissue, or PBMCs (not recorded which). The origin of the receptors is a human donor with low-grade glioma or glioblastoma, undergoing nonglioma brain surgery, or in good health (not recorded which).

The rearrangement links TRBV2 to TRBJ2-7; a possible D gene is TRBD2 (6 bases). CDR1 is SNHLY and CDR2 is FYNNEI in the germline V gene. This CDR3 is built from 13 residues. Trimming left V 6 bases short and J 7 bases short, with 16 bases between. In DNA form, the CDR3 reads TGTGCCAGCAGAGTTGTGCGGGATGAAGAGCAGTACTTC. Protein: CASRVVRDEEQYF.

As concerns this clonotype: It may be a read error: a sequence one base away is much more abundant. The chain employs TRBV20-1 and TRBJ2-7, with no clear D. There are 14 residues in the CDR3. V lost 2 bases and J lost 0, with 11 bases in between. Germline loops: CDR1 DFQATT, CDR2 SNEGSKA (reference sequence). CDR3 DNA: TGCAGTGCTAGAACCTCTTGGGGCTCCTACGAGCAGTACTTC. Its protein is CSARTSWGSYEQYF.

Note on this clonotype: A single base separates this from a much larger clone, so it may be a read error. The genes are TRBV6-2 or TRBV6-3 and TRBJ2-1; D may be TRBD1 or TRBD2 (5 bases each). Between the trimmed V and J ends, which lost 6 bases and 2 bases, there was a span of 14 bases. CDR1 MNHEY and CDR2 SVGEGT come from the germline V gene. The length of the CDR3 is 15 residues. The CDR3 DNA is TGTGCCAGCAGACCCCCGAGGGGACCCTACAATGAGCAGTTCTTC. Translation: CASRPPRGPYNEQFF.